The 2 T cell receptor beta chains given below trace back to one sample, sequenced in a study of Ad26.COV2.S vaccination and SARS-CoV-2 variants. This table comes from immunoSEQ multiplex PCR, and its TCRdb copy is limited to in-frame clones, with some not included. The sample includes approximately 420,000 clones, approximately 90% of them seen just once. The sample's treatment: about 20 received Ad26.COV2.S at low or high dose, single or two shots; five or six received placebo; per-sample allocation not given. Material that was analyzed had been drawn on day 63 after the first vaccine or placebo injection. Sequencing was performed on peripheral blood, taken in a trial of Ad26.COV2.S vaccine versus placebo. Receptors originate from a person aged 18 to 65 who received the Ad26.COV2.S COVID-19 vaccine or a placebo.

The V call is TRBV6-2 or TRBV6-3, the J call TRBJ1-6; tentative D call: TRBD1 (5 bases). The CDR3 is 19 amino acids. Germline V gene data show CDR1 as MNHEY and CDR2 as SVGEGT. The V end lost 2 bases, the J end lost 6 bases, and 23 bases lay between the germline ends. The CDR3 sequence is CASSYMTSRGLRGNSPLHF. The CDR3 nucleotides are TGTGCCAGCAGTTACATGACATCGAGGGGTCTGCGCGGTAATTCACCCCTCCACTTT.

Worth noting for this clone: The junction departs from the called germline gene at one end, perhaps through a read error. Here the CDR3 DNA reads TGTGCCAGCAGCTTGGATAGCGCCGCAGTCTTC. Translation gives CASSLDSAAVF. This chain joins TRBV5-4 and TRBJ2-1; D is perhaps TRBD2 (5 bases). Looked up from germline, CDR1 is SGHNT and CDR2 is YYREEE (reference sequence). The CDR3 sequence is 11 residues long.